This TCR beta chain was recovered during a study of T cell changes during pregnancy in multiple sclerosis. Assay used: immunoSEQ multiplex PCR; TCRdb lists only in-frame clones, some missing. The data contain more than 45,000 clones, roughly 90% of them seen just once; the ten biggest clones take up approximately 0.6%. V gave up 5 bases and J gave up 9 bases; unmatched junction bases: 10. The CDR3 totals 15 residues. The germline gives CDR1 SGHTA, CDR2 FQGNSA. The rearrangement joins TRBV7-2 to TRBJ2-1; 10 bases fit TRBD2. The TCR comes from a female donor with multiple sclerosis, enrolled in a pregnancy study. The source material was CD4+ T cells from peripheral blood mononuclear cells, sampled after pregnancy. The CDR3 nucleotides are TGTGCCAGCAGCCGGACGAGCGGGAGGGCCTCTGAGCAGTTCTTC. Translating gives CASSRTSGRASEQFF. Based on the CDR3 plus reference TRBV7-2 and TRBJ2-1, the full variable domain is GAGVSQSPSNKVTEKGKDVELRCDPISGHTALYWYRQSLGQGLEFLIYFQGNSAPDKSGLPSDRFSAERTGGSVSTLTIQRTQQEDSAVYLCASSRTSGRASEQFFGPGTRLTVL.